This TCR beta chain was observed in a study of CD8 T cells in ankylosing spondylitis. Findings and limits, study-wide: What appeared characteristic of ankylosing spondylitis blood was a TCR beta motif of 7 or 8 highly homologous variants. CD8+ cells made up the disease-linked clones, which were relatively rare in peripheral blood. Reactive arthritis synovial fluid and blood were previously reported to contain some motif variants. In ankylosing spondylitis patients, matched synovial fluid reportedly showed significant enrichment of disease-linked clones.

As the method for making TCR beta libraries, quantitative 5'-RACE with molecular barcodes was used. TCRdb re-derived calls from the 5' RACE reads in MiXCR, one entry per CDR3 protein. The sample contains about 750,000 distinct CDR3 sequences, roughly 19% of which appear only once. The germline V gene encodes CDR1 SQVTM and CDR2 ANQGSEA. This CDR3 has 10 amino acids. V lost 4 bases, J lost 8 bases, and 1 base stayed unmatched. This clonotype was seen a handful of times. The antigen is not known. This rearrangement joins TRBV29-1 to TRBJ1-1, with 7 bases identical to TRBD1. This TCR was recovered from a male donor with ankylosing spondylitis. The material sequenced was blood, either unsorted or a sorted T cell fraction (not recorded which). The CDR3 DNA reads TGCAGCGTTGGGGACAGCGAAGCTTTCTTT. Translating gives CSVGDSEAFF. Using reference TRBV29-1 and TRBJ1-1 for the parts outside the CDR3, the full variable domain is SAVISQKPSRDICQRGTSLTIQCQVDSQVTMMFWYRQQPGQSLTLIATANQGSEATYESGFVIDKFPISRPNLTFSTLTVSNMSPEDSSIYLCSVGDSEAFFGQGTRLTVV.